This is a list of T cell receptor beta chains from one sample in a study of T-cell reconstitution after alpha-beta-depleted transplantation in children. TCRdb recomputed calls from the PCR reads with MiXCR, one row per CDR3 protein. The table includes 670,000 or so distinct CDR3 sequences, under 15% detected once. The sequencing used PBMCs, collected before TCRalphabeta/CD19-depleted stem cell transplant. The receptors shown here come from a girl aged 2 to 10 with congenital amegakaryocytic thrombocytopenia, due to receive a stem cell transplant. CDR3s include the opening cysteine and the closing phenylalanine or tryptophan. Each record gives: V gene, D gene, J gene, clone size, CDR3 protein, CDR3 DNA. The D gene is left open where the match is weak. Where a row states a size, it is once, few, many or the class of an expanded clone; other rows omit it.

TRBV24-1	-	TRBJ2-3	many	CATSDARAESTDTQYF	TGTGCCACCAGTGATGCCCGGGCCGAAAGCACAGATACGCAGTATTTT
TRBV20-1	-	TRBJ2-5	-	CSASMPPPAETQYF	TGCAGTGCTAGTATGCCGCCGCCCGCAGAGACCCAGTACTTC
TRBV5-1	-	TRBJ2-7	many	CASSQNRLLGEQYF	TGCGCCAGCAGCCAGAACCGACTATTGGGCGAGCAGTACTTC
TRBV7-2	-	TRBJ2-3	-	CASSSAPTIDTQYF	TGTGCCAGCAGCTCCGCCCCTACTATAGATACGCAGTATTTT
TRBV7-8	-	TRBJ1-5	-	CASSLEGNRAYSNQPQHF	TGTGCCAGCAGCTTAGAAGGCAACAGGGCTTATAGCAATCAGCCCCAGCATTTT
TRBV15	-	TRBJ1-1	many	CATSREKGVKARTEAFF	TGTGCCACCAGCAGAGAAAAGGGGGTGAAAGCGAGGACTGAAGCTTTCTTT
TRBV7-8	-	TRBJ1-6	many	CASRPQGAYNSPLHF	TGTGCCAGCCGCCCTCAGGGCGCCTATAATTCACCCCTCCACTTT
TRBV20-1	-	TRBJ1-3	many	CSARERGTGNTIYF	TGCAGTGCTAGAGAGAGGGGAACTGGAAACACCATATATTTT
TRBV29-1	-	TRBJ2-7	few	CSVASGTYEQYF	TGCAGCGTTGCCTCAGGGACCTACGAGCAGTACTTC
TRBV10-2	TRBD2	TRBJ2-1	-	CASSEWASGSLYEQFF	TGCGCCAGCAGTGAGTGGGCTAGCGGGAGCTTGTATGAGCAGTTCTTC
TRBV5-4	-	TRBJ2-2	few	CASSLNVRPQNTGELFF	TGTGCCAGCAGCTTAAATGTTCGCCCACAAAACACCGGGGAGCTGTTTTTT
TRBV5-1	-	TRBJ1-3	many	CASSLTVSSGNTIYF	TGCGCCAGCAGCTTGACAGTTTCCTCAGGAAACACCATATATTTT
TRBV11-2	-	TRBJ2-7	-	CASSLAPGLTAYEQYF	TGTGCCAGCAGCTTAGCCCCCGGACTCACGGCCTACGAGCAGTACTTC
TRBV5-1	-	TRBJ1-1	-	CASSLGRTHVNPEAFF	TGCGCCAGCAGCTTGGGAAGGACACACGTGAACCCTGAAGCTTTCTTT
TRBV28	TRBD2	TRBJ2-1	many	CATVTSGGNEQFF	TGTGCCACCGTGACTAGCGGGGGGAATGAGCAGTTCTTC
TRBV14	-	TRBJ2-1	many	CASSRNSEQFF	TGTGCCAGCAGCCGGAACAGTGAGCAGTTCTTC
TRBV5-1	-	TRBJ2-3	-	CTSSLPGSTDTQYF	TGCACCAGCAGCTTGCCGGGGAGCACAGATACGCAGTATTTT
TRBV2	-	TRBJ2-2	-	CARSQAGTGELFF	TGTGCCAGGAGTCAGGCGGGCACCGGGGAGCTGTTTTTT
TRBV5-6	-	TRBJ2-4	-	CASSLGRDGILVQYF	TGTGCCAGCAGCTTGGGGCGGGATGGGATATTGGTTCAGTACTTC
TRBV10-3	TRBD2	TRBJ2-1	few	CAISESSGRADEQFF	TGTGCCATCAGTGAGTCTAGCGGGAGGGCCGATGAGCAGTTCTTC
TRBV7-9	TRBD2	TRBJ2-1	-	CASSSGLAGPWNEQFF	TGTGCCAGCAGCTCCGGACTAGCGGGGCCATGGAATGAGCAGTTCTTC
TRBV29-1	-	TRBJ1-1	many	CSVLKVTEAFF	TGCAGCGTTTTGAAGGTCACTGAAGCTTTCTTT
TRBV20-1	-	TRBJ2-7	many	CSATTQDLGVFYEQYF	TGCAGTGCTACCACACAGGACCTGGGGGTTTTTTACGAGCAGTACTTC
TRBV5-1	-	TRBJ2-3	-	CASNPGTIADTQYF	TGCGCCAGCAATCCCGGGACAATAGCAGATACGCAGTATTTT
TRBV4-1	-	TRBJ2-2	-	CASSQMGSNTGELFF	TGCGCCAGCAGCCAAATGGGTTCGAACACCGGGGAGCTGTTTTTT
TRBV7-8	TRBD1	TRBJ2-3	few	CASSLAQGASTDTQYF	TGTGCCAGCAGCTTAGCTCAGGGGGCAAGCACAGATACGCAGTATTTT
TRBV10-2	TRBD2	TRBJ2-1	-	CASSGFIAGAVEQFF	TGCGCCAGCAGTGGGTTCATAGCGGGAGCTGTAGAGCAGTTCTTC
TRBV15	TRBD1	TRBJ2-3	-	CATSRDRGKDTQYF	TGTGCCACCAGCAGAGACAGGGGGAAGGATACGCAGTATTTT
TRBV29-1	-	TRBJ2-2	-	CSALGQGTELFF	TGCAGCGCGCTGGGCCAGGGGACGGAGCTGTTTTTT
TRBV20-1	TRBD2	TRBJ2-7	-	CSARRDKGLAGPGDEQYF	TGCAGTGCTAGGCGGGATAAAGGACTAGCGGGCCCCGGAGACGAGCAGTACTTC
TRBV11-2	TRBD2	TRBJ2-1	few	CASSLRALAGDLYNEQFF	TGTGCCAGCAGCTTACGGGCGCTAGCGGGAGACCTCTACAATGAGCAGTTCTTC
TRBV20-1	TRBD1	TRBJ2-3	many	CSAEDRRHPGDTQYF	TGCAGTGCCGAGGACAGGCGGCATCCGGGGGATACGCAGTATTTT
TRBV5-1	-	TRBJ2-1	-	CASSLEVGGNEQFF	TGCGCCAGCAGCTTGGAGGTCGGAGGAAATGAGCAGTTCTTC
TRBV5-1	-	TRBJ2-2	many	CASRLETIANTGELFF	TGCGCCAGTAGACTAGAGACCATCGCGAACACCGGGGAGCTGTTTTTT
TRBV20-1	-	TRBJ2-4	many	CSASPEAKNIQYF	TGCAGTGCCTCGCCCGAGGCCAAAAACATTCAGTACTTC
TRBV18	-	TRBJ2-7	few	CASSPPSQAYEQYF	TGTGCCAGCTCACCACCGTCCCAGGCCTACGAGCAGTACTTC
TRBV29-1	-	TRBJ2-3	many	CSYSLGRGTDTQYF	TGCAGCTACTCCTTGGGCAGGGGCACAGATACGCAGTATTTT